This T cell receptor beta chain appears in the sequencing data of a study of radiotherapy plus CTLA-4 blockade in lung cancer. A note on this clone: What it binds is unknown.

Overall study results and limits: The authors reported that early blood T cell clone dynamics, with interferon-beta, best predicted response. Blood TCR clones of tumor origin expanded after radiotherapy plus ipilimumab.

Generated by immunoSEQ multiplex PCR, the TCRdb table keeps only in-frame clones and is missing some. The sample lists more than 100,000 clones, around 89% seen once, with approximately 7.2% in the top ten. From germline, CDR1 is MGHDK and CDR2 SYGVNS. This CDR3 contains 13 residues. Trimming shortened V by 0 bases and J by 6 bases, and 8 bases separated the two germline ends. Patients had chemo-refractory metastatic non-small-cell lung cancer and received focal radiation plus CTLA-4 blockade that used ipilimumab. This TCR was recovered from a human donor with non-small cell lung cancer that progressed on radiotherapy plus ipilimumab. This sequence joins TRBV25-1 and TRBJ1-1, with D uncertain. The input for sequencing was peripheral blood, taken from a patient treated with radiotherapy plus ipilimumab. CDR3 sequence (DNA): TGTGCCAGCAGTGAATATCGGGTTTCTGAAGCTTTCTTT. Amino acids: CASSEYRVSEAFF.